This T cell receptor beta chain was sequenced in a study of cytomegalovirus exposure and HLA in healthy donors. About the study: A preliminary data release comprised roughly 85 million unique TCRs obtained from HLA-typed donors. Of a few hundred genotyped donors, about 81% grouped in the Caucasian-associated ancestry cluster. General study points: Within the data, a cluster of highly shared sequence variants was likely a sequencing artifact.

In its sample, this clone was seen a few times. The antigen remains undetermined. The primer mix had 60 Vbeta and 13 Jbeta primers. The protocol was immunoSEQ multiplex PCR, while the TCRdb copy is restricted to in-frame clones and leaves out a portion. The sample shows just over 150,000 clones, approximately 72% of them seen only once. The CDR3 covers 13 residues. V lost 5 bases and J lost 5, with 12 bases in between. CDR1 is SGHVS, CDR2 FQNEAQ, per germline. The chain joins TRBV7-8 to TRBJ2-5; D is unresolved. The TCR originated in a man aged 35 to 55 in good health and CMV-seropositive. The sequencing sample was made of PBMCs. The CDR3 region has the DNA TGTGCCAGCAGCCCTCAGATGAGGGAGACCCAGTACTTC. Translation gives CASSPQMRETQYF.